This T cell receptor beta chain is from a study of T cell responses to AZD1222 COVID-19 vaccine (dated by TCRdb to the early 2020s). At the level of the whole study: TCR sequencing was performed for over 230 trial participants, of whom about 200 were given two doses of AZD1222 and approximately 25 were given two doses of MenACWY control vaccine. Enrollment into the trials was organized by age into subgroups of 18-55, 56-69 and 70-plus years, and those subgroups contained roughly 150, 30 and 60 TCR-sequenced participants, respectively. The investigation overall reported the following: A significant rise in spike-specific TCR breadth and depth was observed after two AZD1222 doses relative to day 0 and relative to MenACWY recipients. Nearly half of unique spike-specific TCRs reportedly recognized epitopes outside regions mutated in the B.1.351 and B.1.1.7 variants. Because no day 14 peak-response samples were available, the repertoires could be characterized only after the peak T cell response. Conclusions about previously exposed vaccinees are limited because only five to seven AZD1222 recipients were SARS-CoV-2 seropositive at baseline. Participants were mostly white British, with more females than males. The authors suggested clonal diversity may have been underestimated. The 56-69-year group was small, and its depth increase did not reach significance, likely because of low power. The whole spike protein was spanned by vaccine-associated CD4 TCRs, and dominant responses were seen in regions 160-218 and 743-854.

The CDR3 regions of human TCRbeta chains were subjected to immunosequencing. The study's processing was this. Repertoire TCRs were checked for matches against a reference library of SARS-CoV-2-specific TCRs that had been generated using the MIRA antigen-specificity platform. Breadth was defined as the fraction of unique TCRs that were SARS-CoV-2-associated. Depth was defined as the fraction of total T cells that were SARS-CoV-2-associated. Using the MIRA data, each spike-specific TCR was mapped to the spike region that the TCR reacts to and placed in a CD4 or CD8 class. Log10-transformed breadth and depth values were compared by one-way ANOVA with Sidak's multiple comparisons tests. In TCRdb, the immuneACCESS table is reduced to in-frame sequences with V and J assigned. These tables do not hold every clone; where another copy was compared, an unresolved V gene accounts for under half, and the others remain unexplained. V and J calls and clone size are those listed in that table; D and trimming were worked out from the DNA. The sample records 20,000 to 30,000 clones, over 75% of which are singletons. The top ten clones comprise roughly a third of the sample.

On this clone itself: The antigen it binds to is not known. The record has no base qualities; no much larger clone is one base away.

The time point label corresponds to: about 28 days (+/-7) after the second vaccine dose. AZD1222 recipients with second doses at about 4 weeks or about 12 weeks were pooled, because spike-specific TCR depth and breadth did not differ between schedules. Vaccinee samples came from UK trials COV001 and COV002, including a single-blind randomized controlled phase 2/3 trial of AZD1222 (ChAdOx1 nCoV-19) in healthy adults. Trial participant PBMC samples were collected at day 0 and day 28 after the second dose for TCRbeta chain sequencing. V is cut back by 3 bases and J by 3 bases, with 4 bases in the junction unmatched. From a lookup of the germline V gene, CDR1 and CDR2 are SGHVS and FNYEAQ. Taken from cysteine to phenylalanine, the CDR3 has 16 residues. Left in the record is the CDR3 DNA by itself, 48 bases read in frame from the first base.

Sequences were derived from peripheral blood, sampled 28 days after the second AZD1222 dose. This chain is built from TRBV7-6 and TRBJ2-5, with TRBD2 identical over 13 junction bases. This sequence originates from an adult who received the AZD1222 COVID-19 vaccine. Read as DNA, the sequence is TGTGCCAGCAGCTTTCAAGGACTAGCGGGAGAAGAGACCCAGTACTTC. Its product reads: CASSFQGLAGEETQYF.